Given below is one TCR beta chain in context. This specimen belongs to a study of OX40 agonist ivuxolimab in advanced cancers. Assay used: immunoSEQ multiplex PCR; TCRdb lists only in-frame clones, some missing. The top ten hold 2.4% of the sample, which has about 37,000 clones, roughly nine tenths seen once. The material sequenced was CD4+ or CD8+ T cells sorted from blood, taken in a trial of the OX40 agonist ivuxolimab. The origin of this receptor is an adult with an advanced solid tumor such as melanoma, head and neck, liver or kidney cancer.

CDR3 sequence reads: CASSMIGSGANVLTF. DNA for the CDR3: TGTGCCAGTAGTATGATCGGCTCTGGGGCCAACGTCCTGACTTTC. The J gene is TRBJ2-6, the V gene TRBV19; the D is unclear. V lost 3 bases to trimming and J lost 0 bases, with 6 bases between them. Germline values: CDR1 LNHDA, CDR2 SQIVND (reference sequence). The CDR3 is 15 residues long.